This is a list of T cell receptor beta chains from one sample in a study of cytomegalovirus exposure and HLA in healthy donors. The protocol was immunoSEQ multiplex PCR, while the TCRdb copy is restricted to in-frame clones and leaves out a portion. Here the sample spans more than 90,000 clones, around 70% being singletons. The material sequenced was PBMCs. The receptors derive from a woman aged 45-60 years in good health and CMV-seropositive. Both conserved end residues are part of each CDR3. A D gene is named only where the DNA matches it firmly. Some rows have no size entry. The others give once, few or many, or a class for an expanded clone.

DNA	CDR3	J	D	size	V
TGCGCCAGCAGCCAAGAGGGGCTAGCGGGAGGCTCTAGGGAGCTGTTTTTT	CASSQEGLAGGSRELFF	TRBJ2-2	TRBD2	.	TRBV4-1
TGTGCCAGTAGTATAGTGCCAGGAGCGGGTGAGCAGTTCTTC	CASSIVPGAGEQFF	TRBJ2-1	.	.	TRBV19
TGCGCCAGCAGTGAGGGGTTCCAAGGCGGAAAACTGTTTTTT	CASSEGFQGGKLFF	TRBJ1-4	.	.	TRBV10-1
TGTGCCAGCAGCCAAGAAAGGGGTGGAAACACCATATATTTT	CASSQERGGNTIYF	TRBJ1-3	.	.	TRBV4-2
TGCGCCAGCCAGGATGGTAGCGGGAGGGCGTACGAGCAGTACTTC	CASQDGSGRAYEQYF	TRBJ2-7	TRBD2	.	TRBV5-1
TGCGCCAGCAGCCCCGCGGGACAGGCGTATGGCTACACCTTC	CASSPAGQAYGYTF	TRBJ1-2	TRBD1	.	TRBV4-3
TGTGCCAGCAGTTACCTCGGGGGAAACTATGGCTACACCTTC	CASSYLGGNYGYTF	TRBJ1-2	.	.	TRBV28
TGTGCCAGTAGAGGGACAGCTTATAATCCACCCCTCCACTTT	CASRGTAYNPPLHF	TRBJ1-6	TRBD1	.	TRBV19
TGTGCCAGCAGCCTCCAACCCAGGGGGGCAGATACGCAGTATTTT	CASSLQPRGADTQYF	TRBJ2-3	.	.	TRBV5-4
TGTGCCTGGAGCCGCGGCAAGGCTAATGAAAAACTGTTTTTT	CAWSRGKANEKLFF	TRBJ1-4	.	.	TRBV30
TGTGCCAGCAGTTTTTCTAGCGCTGGAAACACCATATATTTT	CASSFSSAGNTIYF	TRBJ1-3	.	.	TRBV28
TGCGCCAGCACCCTTGGAGGGGCTCGGGGACAGCACCCCTATGGCTACACCTTC	CASTLGGARGQHPYGYTF	TRBJ1-2	TRBD1	.	TRBV5-1
TGTGCCAGCAGCCTACAACAGACGATGAACACTGAAGCTTTCTTT	CASSLQQTMNTEAFF	TRBJ1-1	.	once	TRBV5-4
TGTGCCTCGGGGGACTATGGCTACACCTTC	CASGDYGYTF	TRBJ1-2	.	.	TRBV10-3
TGTGCCAGCAGTTCCGATCCCTCCGGGACAGGGGGGTACGAGCAGTACTTC	CASSSDPSGTGGYEQYF	TRBJ2-7	TRBD1	.	TRBV27
TGTGCCAGCAGCTTAGCGGGGGCCAGCTCCTACGAGCAGTACTTC	CASSLAGASSYEQYF	TRBJ2-7	.	.	TRBV7-2
TGTGCCAGCAGTTATTCGCGGACAGGGCGGAACACTGAAGCTTTCTTT	CASSYSRTGRNTEAFF	TRBJ1-1	TRBD1	.	TRBV6-5
TGTGCCAGCAGCTTAGGCGTTCTTGAAGCTTTCTTT	CASSLGVLEAFF	TRBJ1-1	.	once	TRBV7-2
TGCGCCAGCAGCCAAGATGGTGCGGCCGAATCTAACTATGGCTACACCTTC	CASSQDGAAESNYGYTF	TRBJ1-2	.	few	TRBV4-1
TGTGCCTCCCAGGTTTCCCTAACCTACGAGCAGTACTTC	CASQVSLTYEQYF	TRBJ2-7	.	.	TRBV30
TGTGCCAGCAGCCTCGGGACCGCAGGCGGGGCCCAGTACTTC	CASSLGTAGGAQYF	TRBJ2-5	.	.	TRBV11-2
TGTGCCAGCAGCTTAGGCCTAGCGGGGGGGCAGTTGACCCAGTACTTC	CASSLGLAGGQLTQYF	TRBJ2-5	TRBD2	few	TRBV7-2
TGTGCCAGCAGTTCAGACCGGGGCAATCAGCCCCAGCATTTT	CASSSDRGNQPQHF	TRBJ1-5	.	.	TRBV28
TGTGCCAGCCTCAAGGTGAGGACTCCCCGTCCAGATACGCAGTATTTT	CASLKVRTPRPDTQYF	TRBJ2-3	.	.	TRBV7-2
TGTGCCAGCAGCCCTGGGACAGTCCAATATGGCTACACCTTC	CASSPGTVQYGYTF	TRBJ1-2	TRBD1	.	TRBV5-6
TGTGCCACCCATGGGGCACTTACCACAGATACGCAGTATTTT	CATHGALTTDTQYF	TRBJ2-3	.	.	TRBV28
TGTGCCAGCAGTTACACTAGTGGGGTTTCCTACGAGCAGTACTTC	CASSYTSGVSYEQYF	TRBJ2-7	.	.	TRBV6-5
TGTGCCAGCAGCTTGAGGGGACAGGGGGCCGTCGGAAATGAAAAACTGTTTTTT	CASSLRGQGAVGNEKLFF	TRBJ1-4	TRBD1	.	TRBV5-5
TGCAGCGCCTTGGGGCCGTACCAAGAGACCCAGTACTTC	CSALGPYQETQYF	TRBJ2-5	.	.	TRBV29-1
TGTGCCAGCAGTTTACGGGACTACGAGCAGTACTTC	CASSLRDYEQYF	TRBJ2-7	.	.	TRBV28
TGTGCCTGGAGTGTCGGGACAGTAAATAATTCACCCCTCCACTTT	CAWSVGTVNNSPLHF	TRBJ1-6	TRBD1	.	TRBV30
TGTGCCAGCAGCTTCGAGCGGGAGGTTGAAAACATTCAGTACTTC	CASSFEREVENIQYF	TRBJ2-4	TRBD2	.	TRBV4-2
TGCGCCAGCAGCCAAGATTTCGCCGCGGGATTCGATGAGCAGTTCTTC	CASSQDFAAGFDEQFF	TRBJ2-1	.	.	TRBV4-1
TGTGCCAGCAGCCTTACAGGGTCAGGGACTGAAGCTTTCTTT	CASSLTGSGTEAFF	TRBJ1-1	.	.	TRBV6-6
TGCAGCGTTAGTGCGGACAGTACCTACGAGCAGTACTTC	CSVSADSTYEQYF	TRBJ2-7	.	.	TRBV29-1
TGTGCCAGCAGTTTACTCCGGGACTACGAGCAGTACTTC	CASSLLRDYEQYF	TRBJ2-7	.	.	TRBV28
TGTGCCAGCAGCCAACTAGCGGGGATTAACACCGGGGAGCTGTTTTTT	CASSQLAGINTGELFF	TRBJ2-2	TRBD2	.	TRBV7-2
TGTGCCAGCAGCTGGGGACAGATAAATTCACCCCTCCACTTT	CASSWGQINSPLHF	TRBJ1-6	TRBD1	.	TRBV11-2
TGCGCCAGCAGCCAAGATCTGGGCGGGGATAACTATGGCTACACCTTC	CASSQDLGGDNYGYTF	TRBJ1-2	.	.	TRBV4-3
TGTGCCAGCAGCTTAGGACCGACAGGGGCCAATCAGCCCCAGCATTTT	CASSLGPTGANQPQHF	TRBJ1-5	TRBD1	.	TRBV7-2
TGTGCCCGAGCCTGGGCGACCCAGTACTTC	CARAWATQYF	TRBJ2-5	.	.	TRBV6-5
TGCGCCAGCAGCCAAGGGGAGGGGAACACTGAAGCTTTCTTT	CASSQGEGNTEAFF	TRBJ1-1	.	.	TRBV4-3
TGTGCCAGCAGCACACAGGGGGCGGGTGGCTACACCTTC	CASSTQGAGGYTF	TRBJ1-2	TRBD1	.	TRBV11-2
TGTGCCAGCCGACAGGGAGCCACCGGGGAGCTGTTTTTT	CASRQGATGELFF	TRBJ2-2	TRBD1	.	TRBV30
TGTGCCAGCAGCCGCCAACTAGAGCGAGAGACCCAGTACTTC	CASSRQLERETQYF	TRBJ2-5	.	.	TRBV7-9
TGTGCCAGCAGCTCTATAGACAGGGTTAGAACAGATACGCAGTATTTT	CASSSIDRVRTDTQYF	TRBJ2-3	TRBD1	.	TRBV7-2
TGCGCCAGCAGCGTGGGACAGCAGAACACTGAAGCTTTCTTT	CASSVGQQNTEAFF	TRBJ1-1	TRBD1	.	TRBV5-1
TGTGCCAGCAGCTTGCTAAACGCGAAAGCTTTCTTT	CASSLLNAKAFF	TRBJ1-1	.	.	TRBV7-9
TGCGCCAGCAGCTTGGATGGAGACACCGGGGAGCTGTTTTTT	CASSLDGDTGELFF	TRBJ2-2	.	.	TRBV5-1
TGCGCCAGCAGCTTTGATAGCGGGGGGTCGGAGCAGTACTTC	CASSFDSGGSEQYF	TRBJ2-5	TRBD2	few	TRBV5-1
TGTGCCAGCAGCCAAGACACCAGGGTTGGCTACACCTTC	CASSQDTRVGYTF	TRBJ1-2	.	.	TRBV4-2
TGTGCCAGGGCAGGGACAGGGGATGGCTACACCTTC	CARAGTGDGYTF	TRBJ1-2	TRBD1	.	TRBV2
TGTGCCAGCAGTTACTACCAGGGCCCCACCGACCCTCCTCCCTATGGCTACACCTTC	CASSYYQGPTDPPPYGYTF	TRBJ1-2	.	.	TRBV6-7